The rows below give T cell receptor beta chains drawn from one sample of a study of TIL therapy for anti-PD-1-resistant metastatic lung cancer. Sequencing was performed with immunoSEQ multiplex PCR; in TCRdb, only in-frame clones are kept and a portion is missing. Among about 45,000 clones listed, 79% were seen once. Here the sequenced sample was blood, taken at baseline. All receptors derive from a man in his 70s with non-small cell lung cancer. CDR3s include the opening cysteine and the closing phenylalanine or tryptophan. A D gene is named only where the DNA matches it firmly. Clone size is given for some rows only: seen once, a few or many times, or a class if the clone is expanded.

NA,TRBV5-8,TRBJ1-2,TRBD1,TGTGCCAGCAGTTCGACAGGGTTTCTGTTGTATGGCTACACCTTC,CASSSTGFLLYGYTF
once,TRBV14,TRBJ2-7,NA,TGTGCCAGCAGCCAAGCCTACGAGCAGTACTTC,CASSQAYEQYF
once,TRBV7-2,TRBJ2-1,TRBD2,TGTGCCAGCAGCTTAGTACTAGTGGGAGGGACCAATGAGCAGTTCTTC,CASSLVLVGGTNEQFF
NA,TRBV7-3,TRBJ2-2,TRBD2,TGTGCCAGCAGCATAACGGGACTAGCGGGAGGCACCGGGGAGCTGTTTTTT,CASSITGLAGGTGELFF
NA,TRBV5-1,TRBJ2-1,NA,TGCGCCAGCAGCCAAAGCGAGGCATACAATGAGCAGTTCTTC,CASSQSEAYNEQFF
NA,TRBV16,TRBJ1-5,TRBD1,TGTGCCAGCAGCCAATGGTGGGACAGAGATCAGCCCCAGCATTTT,CASSQWWDRDQPQHF
NA,TRBV2,TRBJ1-5,NA,TGTGCCAGCAGCCCGGTGAGTGGGCAGCCCCAGCATTTT,CASSPVSGQPQHF
NA,TRBV28,TRBJ1-5,NA,TGTGCCAGCAATACCGGGTATAGCAATCAGCCCCAGCATTTT,CASNTGYSNQPQHF
few,TRBV7-6,TRBJ1-3,TRBD1,TGTGCCAGCAGCTCCGGGACAGTCTCTGGAAACACCATATATTTT,CASSSGTVSGNTIYF
NA,TRBV2,TRBJ2-3,NA,TGTGCCAGCAGTGAGGGGGATACAGATACGCAGTATTTT,CASSEGDTDTQYF
NA,TRBV18,TRBJ1-1,NA,TGTGCCAGCTCACAATCCGGGACCCTTGGCACTGAAGCTTTCTTT,CASSQSGTLGTEAFF
few,TRBV29-1,TRBJ2-2,TRBD2,TGCACCGCCCGACTAGCGGGAAGCGGGGAGCTGTTTTTT,CTARLAGSGELFF
NA,TRBV28,TRBJ1-2,TRBD1,TGTGCCAGCAGTATGGTGACAGGGAACTATGGCTACACCTTC,CASSMVTGNYGYTF
NA,TRBV9,TRBJ2-7,NA,TGTGCCAGCAGCCCCCGCAACGGTGGCGAGCAGTACTTC,CASSPRNGGEQYF
NA,TRBV10-3,TRBJ1-5,NA,TGTGCCATCAGTGAAAACGACAGGCTTAACGATCAGCCCCAGCATTTT,CAISENDRLNDQPQHF
few,TRBV11-3,TRBJ2-1,NA,TGTGCCAGCAGCTTAGATTCCAATGAGCAGTTCTTC,CASSLDSNEQFF
NA,TRBV10-3,TRBJ2-5,TRBD1,TGTGCCATCAGTGAGTCGGGACAGGAAGAGACCCAGTACTTC,CAISESGQEETQYF
NA,TRBV7-9,TRBJ2-7,TRBD1,TGTGCCAGCAGCTTAGGACCGGACAGGGCCCACTACTTC,CASSLGPDRAHYF
few,TRBV6-5,TRBJ1-2,TRBD1,TGTGCCAGCAGTTACGCCTCACAGGGGTGGTATGGCTACACCTTC,CASSYASQGWYGYTF
NA,TRBV7-2,TRBJ1-3,NA,TGTGCCAGCAGCTCAACTAGTGGCGGAAACACCATATATTTT,CASSSTSGGNTIYF
NA,TRBV5-1,TRBJ2-7,TRBD1,TGCGCCAGCAGGCCACGGGACAGCTATTCCGAGCAGTACTTC,CASRPRDSYSEQYF
NA,TRBV28,TRBJ1-1,NA,TGTGCCAGCAGTCCCCGTGACCCATGGACTGAAGCTTTCTTT,CASSPRDPWTEAFF
NA,TRBV7-2,TRBJ2-2,NA,TGTGCCAGCAGGATGGCGGTCCGGGCCACCGGGGAGCTGTTTTTT,CASRMAVRATGELFF
NA,TRBV28,TRBJ1-5,TRBD1,TGTGCCAGCAGTTTGTTTGCCATAGACAGGGGATATCAGCCCCAGCATTTT,CASSLFAIDRGYQPQHF
NA,TRBV10-3,TRBJ2-2,NA,TGTGCCATCAGTGAAAACTCCAACACCGGGGAGCTGTTTTTT,CAISENSNTGELFF
NA,TRBV6-5,TRBJ2-1,TRBD1,TGTGCCGCCAACAGGGGAAATGAGCAGTTCTTC,CAANRGNEQFF
NA,TRBV18,TRBJ2-2,NA,TGTGCCAGCTCGGACCTAGAGAACACCGGGGAGCTGTTTTTT,CASSDLENTGELFF
NA,TRBV18,TRBJ2-2,NA,TGTGCCAGCTCACCAAGGGACCTCCCAGGCGGGGAGCTGTTTTTT,CASSPRDLPGGELFF
NA,TRBV28,TRBJ1-5,NA,TGTGCCAGCAGTTTCGGGGTAGGCAATCAGCCCCAGCATTTT,CASSFGVGNQPQHF
NA,TRBV4-1,TRBJ2-1,NA,TGCGCCAGCAGCCAAGATCGCCGTATGGACTCTCCCTCCAATGAGCAGTTCTTC,CASSQDRRMDSPSNEQFF
few,TRBV5-5,TRBJ1-5,NA,TGTGCCAGCAGCTCCCAGGGCCTTAGGGATCAGCCCCAGCATTTT,CASSSQGLRDQPQHF
NA,TRBV27,TRBJ2-5,TRBD1,TGTGCCAGCAGTACCCGGGACAGGGGGCGAGAGACCCAGTACTTC,CASSTRDRGRETQYF
few,TRBV9,TRBJ1-6,NA,TGTGCCAGCAGCCGGGACGATCCATTGAGGGCGGCGAATTCACCCCTCCACTTT,CASSRDDPLRAANSPLHF
NA,TRBV15,TRBJ1-1,NA,TGTGCCACCAGCAGAGGGGGAACAGGAATGAACACTGAAGCTTTCTTT,CATSRGGTGMNTEAFF
NA,TRBV11-2,TRBJ1-3,NA,TGTGCCAGCAGCTCCCAGGGCCATGTCTTTGGAAACACCATATATTTT,CASSSQGHVFGNTIYF
few,TRBV7-2,TRBJ1-2,NA,TGTGCCAGCAGCCCGACGGGTAATGGCTACACCTTC,CASSPTGNGYTF
NA,TRBV19,TRBJ1-2,NA,TGTGCCAGTAGTATAGAACGCGCCAGGGCCCACTATGGCTACACCTTC,CASSIERARAHYGYTF
NA,TRBV27,TRBJ2-7,NA,TGTGCCAGCAGTTACGTAGGACTCCTCTCCTACGAGCAGTACTTC,CASSYVGLLSYEQYF
NA,TRBV6-6,TRBJ2-7,NA,TGTGCCAGCAAGATGGCGGAAACCTCCTACGAGCAGTACTTC,CASKMAETSYEQYF
NA,TRBV11-2,TRBJ2-7,TRBD1,TGTGCCAGCAGCTTTACCGACAGGGTGGGGGTATACGAGCAGTACTTC,CASSFTDRVGVYEQYF
NA,TRBV5-1,TRBJ2-1,TRBD2,TGCGCCAGCTCTCGGGAATCTAGCGGGTGGGATGAGCAGTTCTTC,CASSRESSGWDEQFF
NA,TRBV7-9,TRBJ2-7,TRBD1,TGTGCCAGCAGCTTGATTGGACAGGGCTACGAGCAGTACTTC,CASSLIGQGYEQYF
NA,TRBV7-2,TRBJ2-5,TRBD2,TGTGCCAGCAGCTTAACGGGGAGGGCCGAGGAGACCCAGTACTTC,CASSLTGRAEETQYF
NA,TRBV29-1,TRBJ2-7,TRBD2,TGCAGCGTTCGGACTAGCGGGAGGACCTACGAGCAGTACTTC,CSVRTSGRTYEQYF
few,TRBV27,TRBJ2-6,NA,TGTGCCAGCAGGGGTTTGTTAGGGGACAACTCTGGGGCCAACGTCCTGACTTTC,CASRGLLGDNSGANVLTF
few,TRBV28,TRBJ2-7,TRBD1,TGTGCCAGTAAACAGGGGGCGTACGAGCAGTACTTC,CASKQGAYEQYF
NA,TRBV27,TRBJ2-1,TRBD2,TGTGCCAGCAGTCCGGGACTAGCGGGAGGTTGGGATGAGCAGTTCTTC,CASSPGLAGGWDEQFF
NA,TRBV28,TRBJ1-5,NA,TGTGCCAGCAGTTTTGGCGTTAATCAGCCCCAGCATTTT,CASSFGVNQPQHF
NA,TRBV11-2,TRBJ1-3,NA,TGTGCCAGCAGCTTCGTGGGGGCCTCTGGAAACACCATATATTTT,CASSFVGASGNTIYF
NA,TRBV9,TRBJ2-5,TRBD2,TGTGCCAGCAGCGCTAGCGGGAATACACAAGTAGAGACCCAGTACTTC,CASSASGNTQVETQYF
NA,TRBV6-1,TRBJ2-7,NA,TGTGCCAGCAGTGCCCACGGTCGGGGGGCCACCTACGAGCAGTACTTC,CASSAHGRGATYEQYF
NA,TRBV5-1,TRBJ2-6,NA,TGCGCCAGCAGCAAGGATCCACAGGGCTCTGGGGCCAACGTCCTGACTTTC,CASSKDPQGSGANVLTF
NA,TRBV2,TRBJ1-2,NA,TGTGCCAGCAGTGTAGAGGGGGGTGGCTATGGCTACACCTTC,CASSVEGGGYGYTF
NA,TRBV6-5,TRBJ2-5,NA,TGTGCCAGCAGCAGGACAGCTCAAGAGACCCAGTACTTC,CASSRTAQETQYF
NA,TRBV18,TRBJ2-5,NA,TGTGCCAGCTCTCCATCACAGGGTCTAGAGACCCAGTACTTC,CASSPSQGLETQYF
once,TRBV27,TRBJ2-2,NA,TGTGCCAGCAGTTTAACGACAGGAGTCACCGGGGAGCTGTTTTTT,CASSLTTGVTGELFF
NA,TRBV19,TRBJ2-6,NA,TGTGCCAGTAGTTCCCCTAAATCAGCTGGGGCCAACGTCCTGACTTTC,CASSSPKSAGANVLTF